The rows below give T cell receptor beta chains drawn from one sample of a study of cytomegalovirus exposure and HLA in healthy donors. Sequencing was performed with immunoSEQ multiplex PCR; in TCRdb, only in-frame clones are kept and a portion is missing. With fewer than 150,000 clones in the sample, the ten largest clones hold approximately 2.5%. The source material was PBMCs. These receptors all come from a man in his forties in good health and CMV-seronegative. Both conserved end residues are trimmed from each CDR3. A D gene is named only where the DNA matches it firmly.

j_call	d_call	v_call	cdr3_aa
TRBJ2-7	TRBD2	TRBV14	ASSRPGGRELYEQY
TRBJ1-1	TRBD1	TRBV28	ASGDRLTEAF
TRBJ1-1	.	TRBV7-8	ASSYARQNTEAF
TRBJ1-1	.	TRBV9	ASSLLGLPNTEAF
TRBJ2-1	.	TRBV11-2	ASSPRGPYNEQF
TRBJ1-5	.	TRBV13	ASSLGRGDSNQPQH
TRBJ2-6	TRBD2	TRBV4-1	ASSQTSGGASGANVLT
TRBJ2-2	TRBD1	TRBV5-1	ASSLGDRRDTGELF
TRBJ1-2	.	TRBV7-9	ASSSNLRTDNGYT
TRBJ1-2	.	TRBV6-5	ASSYQGRGYT
TRBJ2-5	.	TRBV5-1	ASSSAGANQETQY
TRBJ1-1	.	TRBV2	ASSQGIGPSSAF
TRBJ1-6	.	TRBV19	ASSIAPFNSPLH
TRBJ1-3	.	TRBV10-3	AISTQGSGNTIY
TRBJ1-1	TRBD1	TRBV10-2	ASSGQGVNTEAF
TRBJ2-7	.	TRBV6-5	ASSQGVHAEQY
TRBJ1-5	.	TRBV5-5	ASSRISNQPQH
TRBJ2-7	TRBD1	TRBV18	ASSPGQATYEQY
TRBJ1-6	TRBD1	TRBV4-3	ASSQDAGQTSPLH
TRBJ1-1	.	TRBV9	ASSGDTEAF
TRBJ2-2	.	TRBV11-2	ASSLLRGHNTGELF
TRBJ1-5	.	TRBV19	ASSIGGHQPQH
TRBJ1-1	TRBD1	TRBV5-6	ASRYQGVGTEAF
TRBJ1-1	.	TRBV6-5	ASTDSTEAF
TRBJ1-1	.	TRBV18	ASSPLFGALTEAF
TRBJ2-5	TRBD2	TRBV4-1	ASSQVIGLARDETQY
TRBJ1-5	.	TRBV6-5	ASSYGQGSRPQH
TRBJ2-2	.	TRBV29-1	SGGGWDTGELF
TRBJ1-2	TRBD1	TRBV5-1	ASSQTGDYGYT
TRBJ2-7	TRBD1	TRBV5-4	ASSYGQGNYEQY
TRBJ2-3	TRBD2	TRBV19	ASVPGARGVGDTQY
TRBJ2-5	TRBD2	TRBV25-1	ASSPGRGPQETQY
TRBJ2-5	TRBD2	TRBV11-3	ASSLGWGGGTQETQY
TRBJ2-7	TRBD2	TRBV7-9	ASSLWEGPNEQY
TRBJ1-2	.	TRBV28	ASGTLGYGYGYT
TRBJ1-1	.	TRBV5-1	ASSLASGMNTEAF
TRBJ1-1	.	TRBV4-1	ASSQVSSRVTEAF
TRBJ2-7	.	TRBV5-6	ASSLSWGRGYYYEQY
TRBJ1-1	TRBD1	TRBV6-5	ASTRGGGKTEAF
TRBJ1-1	.	TRBV5-1	ASSPSREGTEAF
TRBJ2-1	.	TRBV15	ATSSNQDSYNEQF
TRBJ1-2	.	TRBV7-2	ASSSPLGHGYT
TRBJ2-7	.	TRBV18	ASSPPNARAGPYEQY
TRBJ1-1	TRBD1	TRBV29-1	SARIRTGNAEAF
TRBJ1-4	TRBD1	TRBV11-2	ASSLDGRGSEKLL
TRBJ2-2	TRBD1	TRBV11-1	ASSLGQGLNTGELF
TRBJ2-3	TRBD2	TRBV9	ASSANPSGGAVTQY
TRBJ1-1	.	TRBV19	ASSSVMNTEAF
TRBJ1-2	TRBD1	TRBV2	ASSSGQVLYGYT
TRBJ1-5	.	TRBV2	ASSEAGSGRARQPQH
TRBJ1-3	TRBD1	TRBV12-5	ASGPGQGSFGNTIY
TRBJ2-2	TRBD1	TRBV27	ASSRQGWSGELF
TRBJ2-1	.	TRBV5-1	ASSSPQGNEQF
TRBJ2-1	.	TRBV11-3	ASSAQGWDEQF